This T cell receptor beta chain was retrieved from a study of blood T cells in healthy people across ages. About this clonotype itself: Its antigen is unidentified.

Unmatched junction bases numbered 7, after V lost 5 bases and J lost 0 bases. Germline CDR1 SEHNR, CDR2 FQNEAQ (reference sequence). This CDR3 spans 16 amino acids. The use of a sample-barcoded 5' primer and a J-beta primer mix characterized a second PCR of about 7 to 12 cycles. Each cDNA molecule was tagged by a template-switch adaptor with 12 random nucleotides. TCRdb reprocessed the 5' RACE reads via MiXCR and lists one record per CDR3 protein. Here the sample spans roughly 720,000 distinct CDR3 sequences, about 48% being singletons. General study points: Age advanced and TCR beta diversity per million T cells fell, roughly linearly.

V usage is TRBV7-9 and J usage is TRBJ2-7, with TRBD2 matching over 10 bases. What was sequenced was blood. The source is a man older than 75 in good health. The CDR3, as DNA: TGTGCCAGCAGCCCGCAGACTAGCGGGCTCTCCTACGAGCAGTACTTC. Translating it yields CASSPQTSGLSYEQYF.